A selection of T cell receptor beta chains follows, all from one sample in a study of blood T cell repertoires in COVID-19. TCRdb keeps only in-frame clones here, not all; method: immunoSEQ multiplex PCR. This sample has about 170,000 clones, with roughly 80% found just once. Sequencing was carried out using peripheral blood. All receptors derive from a woman over 75 with COVID-19, enrolled during active disease. CDR3s include the opening cysteine and the closing phenylalanine or tryptophan. The order of the fields is J gene, D gene, V gene, clone size, CDR3 DNA, CDR3 protein. A D gene is named only where the DNA matches it firmly. Some rows mark clone size as missing; the rest say once, few, many or name a class of expanded clone.

j_gene: TRBJ2-1
d_gene: TRBD2
v_gene: TRBV18
abundance: few
CDR3nt: TGTGCCAGCTCACCGAGCGGGGTATCCTACAATGAGCAGTTCTTC
CDR3aa: CASSPSGVSYNEQFF

j_gene: TRBJ2-1
d_gene: .
v_gene: TRBV6-4
abundance: .
CDR3nt: TGTGCCAGCAGTGGGGCCCTCTTAGGTGAGCAGTTCTTC
CDR3aa: CASSGALLGEQFF

j_gene: TRBJ1-2
d_gene: TRBD1
v_gene: TRBV18
abundance: .
CDR3nt: TGTGCCAGCTCACCAGCCCAAGGGGGGACAGGCTATGGCTACACCTTC
CDR3aa: CASSPAQGGTGYGYTF

j_gene: TRBJ1-5
d_gene: .
v_gene: TRBV19
abundance: few
CDR3nt: TGTGCCAGTAGTATTAGGGGACAGCCCCAGCATTTT
CDR3aa: CASSIRGQPQHF

j_gene: TRBJ2-7
d_gene: TRBD2
v_gene: TRBV20-1
abundance: .
CDR3nt: TGCAGTGCTAGTCAGGTTTCGGGCGGGCTAGCGGGGACCGGGCAGTACTTC
CDR3aa: CSASQVSGGLAGTGQYF

j_gene: TRBJ2-5
d_gene: .
v_gene: TRBV3-1/TRBV3-2
abundance: .
CDR3nt: TGTGCCAGCAGCCCCGCCCGGGGAGGGGGAGAGACCCAGTACTTC
CDR3aa: CASSPARGGGETQYF

j_gene: TRBJ1-5
d_gene: .
v_gene: TRBV6-5
abundance: .
CDR3nt: TGTGCCACCGAAAATCTAGACAATCAGCCCCAGCATTTT
CDR3aa: CATENLDNQPQHF

j_gene: TRBJ2-7
d_gene: TRBD1
v_gene: TRBV5-4
abundance: once
CDR3nt: TGTGCCAGCAGCTTGGGGGGACAGTCCCCCTACGAGCAGTACTTC
CDR3aa: CASSLGGQSPYEQYF

j_gene: TRBJ1-2
d_gene: .
v_gene: TRBV18
abundance: .
CDR3nt: TGTGCCAGCTCACCATCCCAGGGCCGAGGCTACACCTTC
CDR3aa: CASSPSQGRGYTF

j_gene: TRBJ1-1
d_gene: TRBD1
v_gene: TRBV9
abundance: .
CDR3nt: TGTGCCAGCAGCCCAGGACAGGGCACCTTTGAAGCTTTCTTT
CDR3aa: CASSPGQGTFEAFF

j_gene: TRBJ2-7
d_gene: .
v_gene: TRBV18
abundance: .
CDR3nt: TGTGCCAGCTCACCCGGGACATCTGGCTCCTACGAGCAGTACTTC
CDR3aa: CASSPGTSGSYEQYF

j_gene: TRBJ2-7
d_gene: .
v_gene: TRBV19
abundance: .
CDR3nt: TGTGCCCCGGTAGATGCGGGAAGGTACGAGCAGTACTTC
CDR3aa: CAPVDAGRYEQYF

j_gene: TRBJ2-2
d_gene: .
v_gene: TRBV3-1/TRBV3-2
abundance: .
CDR3nt: TGTGCCAGCAGCGCAACTACCACCGGGGAGCTGTTTTTT
CDR3aa: CASSATTTGELFF

j_gene: TRBJ2-2
d_gene: .
v_gene: TRBV11-2
abundance: .
CDR3nt: TGTGCCAGCAGCCCGTTTGAGTATAGCGGGGAGCTGTTTTTT
CDR3aa: CASSPFEYSGELFF

j_gene: TRBJ1-2
d_gene: .
v_gene: TRBV7-9
abundance: .
CDR3nt: TGTGCCAGCAACGACCGAACGGGGTTCCATGGCTACACCTTC
CDR3aa: CASNDRTGFHGYTF

j_gene: TRBJ1-6
d_gene: .
v_gene: TRBV5-1
abundance: once
CDR3nt: TGCGCCAGCAGCTTGGAAGCAGGGGTAATTAATTCACCCCTCCACTTT
CDR3aa: CASSLEAGVINSPLHF

j_gene: TRBJ1-2
d_gene: .
v_gene: TRBV7-2
abundance: once
CDR3nt: TGTGCCAGCAGCTTAGAGGGGTCTAACTATGGCTACACCTTC
CDR3aa: CASSLEGSNYGYTF

j_gene: TRBJ1-1
d_gene: .
v_gene: TRBV29-1
abundance: .
CDR3nt: TGCAGCGCCAGCCCAGACAGTAACACTGAAGCTTTCTTT
CDR3aa: CSASPDSNTEAFF

j_gene: TRBJ2-2
d_gene: .
v_gene: TRBV7-3
abundance: few
CDR3nt: TGTGCCAGCAGCGGGGACTCAACCGGGGAGCTGTTTTTT
CDR3aa: CASSGDSTGELFF

j_gene: TRBJ2-2
d_gene: .
v_gene: TRBV5-1
abundance: .
CDR3nt: TGCGCCAGCAGCCGGGGGAGTTCGAACACCGGGGAGCTGTTTTTT
CDR3aa: CASSRGSSNTGELFF

j_gene: TRBJ1-1
d_gene: .
v_gene: TRBV14
abundance: .
CDR3nt: TGTGCCAGCAGCCAAGACGTCCGGCGCCGGGTAGGTAGGACTGAAGCTTTCTTT
CDR3aa: CASSQDVRRRVGRTEAFF

j_gene: TRBJ2-1
d_gene: .
v_gene: TRBV7-3
abundance: few
CDR3nt: TGTGCCAGCAGCTTCCTGTCATCCTCACAAGGGGGCAATGAGCAGTTCTTC
CDR3aa: CASSFLSSSQGGNEQFF

j_gene: TRBJ2-2
d_gene: TRBD2
v_gene: TRBV7-3
abundance: once
CDR3nt: TGTGCCAGCAGCTCCCAACCCCTAGCGGTGTACACCGGGGAGCTGTTTTTT
CDR3aa: CASSSQPLAVYTGELFF

j_gene: TRBJ2-6
d_gene: .
v_gene: TRBV9
abundance: .
CDR3nt: TGTGCCAGCAGCGTAGCCCAGGGGAGGGAATCTGGGGCCAACGTCCTGACTTTC
CDR3aa: CASSVAQGRESGANVLTF

j_gene: TRBJ1-2
d_gene: TRBD1
v_gene: TRBV11-3
abundance: .
CDR3nt: TGTGCCAGCAGCTTAGGGACAGGGGAAAACTATGGCTACACCTTC
CDR3aa: CASSLGTGENYGYTF

j_gene: TRBJ1-2
d_gene: TRBD1
v_gene: TRBV2
abundance: .
CDR3nt: TGTGCCAGCACCTGGACAGGGTATGGCTACACCTTC
CDR3aa: CASTWTGYGYTF

j_gene: TRBJ2-1
d_gene: .
v_gene: TRBV20-1
abundance: few
CDR3nt: TGCAGTGCCTACTCAATTAATGAGCAGTTCTTC
CDR3aa: CSAYSINEQFF

j_gene: TRBJ2-7
d_gene: TRBD1
v_gene: TRBV11-2
abundance: many
CDR3nt: TGTGCCAGCAGCTTAGTTAGGGGGCGAGGGGAGCAGTACTTC
CDR3aa: CASSLVRGRGEQYF

j_gene: TRBJ2-1
d_gene: .
v_gene: TRBV7-8
abundance: .
CDR3nt: TGTGCCAGCAGCTTGGAGAGAGCTCTCTACAATGAGCAGTTCTTC
CDR3aa: CASSLERALYNEQFF

j_gene: TRBJ1-2
d_gene: .
v_gene: TRBV6-1
abundance: .
CDR3nt: TGTGCCAGCAGTGAACCGACAGAGAATGTCGGCTACACCTTC
CDR3aa: CASSEPTENVGYTF

j_gene: TRBJ1-2
d_gene: .
v_gene: TRBV3-1/TRBV3-2
abundance: .
CDR3nt: TGTGCCAGCAGCCAAGCGAGGTTCGGTGGCTATGGCTACACCTTC
CDR3aa: CASSQARFGGYGYTF

j_gene: TRBJ1-5
d_gene: .
v_gene: TRBV19
abundance: .
CDR3nt: TGTGCCAGTAGTATTGACAGACTTAGCAATCAGCCCCAGCATTTT
CDR3aa: CASSIDRLSNQPQHF

j_gene: TRBJ2-2
d_gene: .
v_gene: TRBV3-1/TRBV3-2
abundance: .
CDR3nt: TGTGCCAGCAGCCAAGGGAGGGCCACCGGGGAGCTGTTTTTT
CDR3aa: CASSQGRATGELFF

j_gene: TRBJ1-4
d_gene: TRBD1
v_gene: TRBV9
abundance: .
CDR3nt: TGTGCCAGCAGCGACTGGGACAGGGGAGGCGAAAAACTGTTTTTT
CDR3aa: CASSDWDRGGEKLFF

j_gene: TRBJ1-5
d_gene: .
v_gene: TRBV27
abundance: .
CDR3nt: TGTGCCAGCAGTTTCCGGGGGAATCAGCCCCAGCATTTT
CDR3aa: CASSFRGNQPQHF

j_gene: TRBJ1-6
d_gene: .
v_gene: TRBV25-1
abundance: .
CDR3nt: TGTGCCAGCAGTGAGACGGGACAAGGAAATTCACCCCTCCACTTT
CDR3aa: CASSETGQGNSPLHF

j_gene: TRBJ1-2
d_gene: TRBD1
v_gene: TRBV5-1
abundance: .
CDR3nt: TGCGCCAGCAGCTTGGATCGGACAGGGTTTGGCTACACCTTC
CDR3aa: CASSLDRTGFGYTF

j_gene: TRBJ2-7
d_gene: TRBD2
v_gene: TRBV28
abundance: .
CDR3nt: TGTGCCACGCGGGGGGCGGGACATAACTCCTACGAGCAGTACTTC
CDR3aa: CATRGAGHNSYEQYF

j_gene: TRBJ1-1
d_gene: .
v_gene: TRBV5-4
abundance: .
CDR3nt: TGTGCCAGCAGCTTGCAGGGAATGAACACTGAAGCTTTCTTT
CDR3aa: CASSLQGMNTEAFF

j_gene: TRBJ1-4
d_gene: .
v_gene: TRBV15
abundance: .
CDR3nt: TGTGCCACCAGCAGAGCGTCCGGACTCAATGAAAAACTGTTTTTT
CDR3aa: CATSRASGLNEKLFF

j_gene: TRBJ2-5
d_gene: TRBD1
v_gene: TRBV7-7
abundance: once
CDR3nt: TGTGCTAGCAGCTCTGAGACAGGGAGAGGGGCCCAGTACTTC
CDR3aa: CASSSETGRGAQYF

j_gene: TRBJ2-1
d_gene: TRBD1
v_gene: TRBV5-6
abundance: .
CDR3nt: TGTGCCAGCGCCCGACAGGGGGCCTACAATGAGCAGTTCTTC
CDR3aa: CASARQGAYNEQFF

j_gene: TRBJ2-5
d_gene: .
v_gene: TRBV19
abundance: .
CDR3nt: TGTGCCAGTAGTAAGAGGGGAGGAGAGACCCAGTACTTC
CDR3aa: CASSKRGGETQYF

j_gene: TRBJ1-5
d_gene: .
v_gene: TRBV5-8
abundance: .
CDR3nt: TGTGCCAGCAGCCGACTCAGGGGTATGGATCAGCCCCAGCATTTT
CDR3aa: CASSRLRGMDQPQHF

j_gene: TRBJ1-2
d_gene: .
v_gene: TRBV19
abundance: .
CDR3nt: TGTGCCAGTAGTATGAGGGCAGCTAACTATGGCTACACCTTC
CDR3aa: CASSMRAANYGYTF

j_gene: TRBJ1-5
d_gene: .
v_gene: TRBV19
abundance: .
CDR3nt: TGTGCCAGCAGCAGCGTTAGCAATCAGCCCCAGCATTTT
CDR3aa: CASSSVSNQPQHF

j_gene: TRBJ2-2
d_gene: TRBD2
v_gene: TRBV28
abundance: .
CDR3nt: TGTGCCACCCTACGGACTAGCGGGAGTTGGGGCAGTCGCACCGGGGAGCTGTTTTTT
CDR3aa: CATLRTSGSWGSRTGELFF

j_gene: TRBJ1-2
d_gene: .
v_gene: TRBV2
abundance: once
CDR3nt: TGTGCCAGCAAGTACAGCTATGGCTACACCTTC
CDR3aa: CASKYSYGYTF

j_gene: TRBJ1-1
d_gene: .
v_gene: TRBV6-5
abundance: .
CDR3nt: TGTGCCAGCAGTAGGGCGGGGATGGGGTGGACTGAAGCTTTCTTT
CDR3aa: CASSRAGMGWTEAFF

j_gene: TRBJ1-2
d_gene: TRBD1
v_gene: TRBV5-6
abundance: .
CDR3nt: TGTGCCAGCAGCTTGAGGTCGGGCAGGGGGCTCTATGGCTACACCTTC
CDR3aa: CASSLRSGRGLYGYTF

j_gene: TRBJ1-1
d_gene: .
v_gene: TRBV18
abundance: .
CDR3nt: TGTGCCAGCTCACCCACAGGGTCGAACACTGAAGCTTTCTTT
CDR3aa: CASSPTGSNTEAFF

j_gene: TRBJ1-1
d_gene: .
v_gene: TRBV11-3
abundance: .
CDR3nt: TGTGCCAGCAGCTTATCGGGGGGAAATACTGAAGCTTTCTTT
CDR3aa: CASSLSGGNTEAFF

j_gene: TRBJ1-2
d_gene: .
v_gene: TRBV6-6
abundance: .
CDR3nt: TGTGCCAGCAGTTACCTCCTCGGGAACTATGGCTACACCTTC
CDR3aa: CASSYLLGNYGYTF

j_gene: TRBJ2-1
d_gene: TRBD2
v_gene: TRBV3-1/TRBV3-2
abundance: .
CDR3nt: TGTGCCAGCAGCCCGACTAGCGGGAGGAATGAGCAGTTCTTC
CDR3aa: CASSPTSGRNEQFF

j_gene: TRBJ2-2
d_gene: TRBD1
v_gene: TRBV7-7
abundance: .
CDR3nt: TGTGCTAGCACCGATACAGGGGCCCTCCCCACCGGGGAGCTGTTTTTT
CDR3aa: CASTDTGALPTGELFF

j_gene: TRBJ1-1
d_gene: TRBD1
v_gene: TRBV5-1
abundance: .
CDR3nt: TGCGCCAGCAGCTCGGGGACAGGGCTGATGAACACTGAAGCTTTCTTT
CDR3aa: CASSSGTGLMNTEAFF

j_gene: TRBJ2-3
d_gene: .
v_gene: TRBV18
abundance: .
CDR3nt: TGTGCCAGCTCACCATCCCAGGCAGATACGCAGTATTTT
CDR3aa: CASSPSQADTQYF

j_gene: TRBJ2-1
d_gene: .
v_gene: TRBV7-2
abundance: .
CDR3nt: TGTGCCAGCAGCTTATTCGGGAGACCCGATGAGCAGTTCTTC
CDR3aa: CASSLFGRPDEQFF

j_gene: TRBJ1-4
d_gene: TRBD1
v_gene: TRBV3-1/TRBV3-2
abundance: .
CDR3nt: TGTGCCAGCAGCCTCGGGACAGGGAGGGCAACTAATGAAAAACTGTTTTTT
CDR3aa: CASSLGTGRATNEKLFF

j_gene: TRBJ1-2
d_gene: TRBD1
v_gene: TRBV19
abundance: few
CDR3nt: TGTGCCACAGCCCGGACAGGGTCCTATGGCTACACCTTC
CDR3aa: CATARTGSYGYTF